This T cell receptor beta chain comes out of a study of graft-versus-host responses after intestinal transplantation (dated by TCRdb to 2020 to 2023). In the study overall: Recipients received multivisceral, liver-intestinal, or isolated intestinal transplants. Rather than going through the commercial service, samples from three later patients were sequenced in-house on an Illumina MiSeq and processed with MiXCR. Bulk TCR-beta CDR3 sequencing was used to track graft-versus-host and host-versus-graft alloreactive T cell clones in the graft, circulation and bone marrow after intestinal transplantation. The cohort enrolled around 23 intestinal transplant recipients including one retransplant, and a few patients lacking pretransplant specimens were excluded. A peak of at least 4% donor T cells among recipient peripheral blood mononuclear cells was the definition used for donor T cell macrochimerism. To identify alloreactive clones, pre-transplant mixed lymphocyte reaction products were sequenced and then compared with unstimulated pre-transplant donor and recipient T cells. Every recipient was given anti-thymocyte globulin induction, followed by about 3 years of maintenance tacrolimus and steroids. Overall study results and their limits: GvH clones were detected in recipient bone marrow, and some appeared earlier in ileal mucosa or blood, consistent with an intestinal mucosal origin. Early after transplant, peak levels of circulating GvH clones were associated with declines in HvG clones. In the allografts of patients with donor T cell macrochimerism, GvH to HvG T cell clonal ratios were high. Conclusions were limited by the relatively low number and heterogeneity of intestinal transplant patients.

To note about this clone: Its cognate antigen has yet to be identified. Base qualities are not provided; no much larger clone lies one nucleotide away.

Interpreted using the paper, the time point label stands for: cells obtained before transplantation from donor or recipient. CD3+CD4+ and CD3+CD8+ populations were FACS-sorted from unstimulated pre-transplant donor and recipient cells taken from spleen or lymph nodes. The method behind the library was the immunoSEQ multiplex PCR assay. For most patients, genomic DNA was isolated with the Qiagen DNeasy Blood and Tissue Kit and sent frozen to Adaptive Biotechnologies for TCR sequencing. For most patients, genomic DNA was subjected to high-throughput TCR-beta CDR3 sequencing by Adaptive Biotechnologies. Per the source publication's procedure: TCR sequencing data were retrieved from Adaptive's ImmunoSEQ software for 15 to 20 patients, whereas three other patients were processed with MiXCR and VDJtools. To correct CD4 versus CD8 sorting errors, sequences present in both subsets at a frequency ratio below 5:1 were removed. CDR3 nucleotide sequences shared between donor and recipient were removed because their origin could not be assigned. Alloreactive clones required at least 2-fold expansion over unstimulated cells and minimum CFSE-low frequency of 0.002% (template counts) or 0.001% (read counts). A clone was considered mappable if detected in the sequenced pre-transplant spleen, lymph node, or MLR CFSE-low populations of the donor or recipient. The cumulative frequency of alloreactive clones was calculated as a percentage of all sequences, weighted by copy number. TCRdb limited this immuneACCESS table to in-frame rearrangements with V and J called. A share of clones is missing; checked studies link under half to unresolved V genes, and the rest is unexplained. V and J calls and clone size are those listed in that table; D and trimming were worked out from the DNA. This sample has about 110,000 clones in its table, and roughly 93% of those were observed once. Together, the top ten hold approximately 1.2% of the sample.

CDR1 and CDR2, looked up from the germline V gene (reference sequence), are MNHNY and SVGAGI. V is clipped by 0 bases and J by 3 bases, and the sequence between their germline boundaries is 14 bases long. The CDR3 goes from the cysteine to the phenylalanine over 16 residues. The read is trimmed to its CDR3 DNA, 48 bases read in frame from base 1. Sequenced material: unstimulated CD8+ T cells sorted from spleen or lymph node cells, taken before transplant. Recombination connected TRBV6-6 to TRBJ1-1, with TRBD1 as a weak D call on 5 bases. The receptor was derived from a human donor who was the organ donor for an intestinal transplant. For the CDR3, the sequence is CASSYSGDDGYTEAFF. The nucleotide sequence is TGTGCCAGCAGTTACTCGGGGGACGACGGTTACACTGAAGCTTTCTTT.